This TCR beta chain originates from a study of prognosis after radiotherapy for stage I lung cancer. Study in general: Among the enrolled patients, more than twelve had newly diagnosed primary stage I lung tumors, while several had oligometastatic NSCLC following surgical resection of the primary tumor.

This clonotype is medium-sized in the sample. Its antigen is unknown. This CDR3 has 17 residues. Trimming took 1 base from V and 4 from J, leaving 17 bases between them. Germline CDR1 SGHKS, CDR2 YYEKEE (reference sequence). From genomic DNA, two-round multiplex PCR was used to amplify TCR beta CDR3. TRBV and TRBJ genes each had their own specific primers in first-round PCR. One entry per CDR3 protein, called by TCRdb with MiXCR from the multiplex PCR reads. Here the sample spans about 12,000 distinct CDR3 sequences, about 51% being singletons. Study observations and caveats: Tumor specificity was not determined for the expanded TCR clones. Metastatic and non-metastatic patients reportedly diverged in TRBV and TRBJ gene usage. With medians of approximately 10,000 versus 7,000, unique TCR clone counts fell after stereotactic body radiation therapy.

The source material was PBMCs, sampled before or after stereotactic body radiation therapy (not recorded which). This chain uses TRBV5-5 with TRBJ2-2; either TRBD1 or TRBD2 may fit D (5 bases each). The receptor was derived from a donor aged 50 or older with non-small cell lung cancer. The CDR3 here is CASSLRFGTGGTGELFF. The CDR3 coding sequence is TGTGCCAGCAGCTTGAGGTTTGGAACTGGGGGCACCGGGGAGCTGTTTTTT.